This T cell receptor (beta chain) stems from a study of shared clonotypes between healthy human individuals. Background on the study: Donor composition was a couple of women and three men, aged 18 to 49.

The assay ran at deep level. TCRdb's table, derived via immunoSEQ multiplex PCR, lists solely in-frame clones and lacks some. The profile shows roughly 2 million clones, roughly 94% of them singletons. Study observations and caveats: Non-shared clonotypes had lower generation probabilities than clonotypes shared by all four sorted-subset donors. Clonotype sharing among the donors was expected to vary with sequencing depth.

About this clone itself: Its matching antigen is unknown.

Germline loops: CDR1 MDHEN, CDR2 SYDVKM. Trimming removed 4 bases from V and 0 bases from J, with 17 bases in between. The CDR3 totals 17 residues. This chain connects TRBV28 to TRBJ2-3; TRBD2 might be the D (7 bases). The specimen sequenced was naive CD4+ T cells sorted from blood. Subset denoted: CD45RA+ positively selected. The sequence derives from a man between 18 and 35 years old in good health. The CDR3 loop is CASSSSAGALSTDTQYF. CDR3 coding DNA: TGTGCCAGCAGTTCGTCGGCGGGGGCCCTTAGCACAGATACGCAGTATTTT.